A selection of T cell receptor beta chains follows, all from one sample in a study of T-cell memory formation after mild COVID-19. TCRdb used MiXCR to reprocess the 5' RACE reads, holding one entry per CDR3 protein. Of about 560,000 distinct CDR3 sequences listed, 15% to 20% are singletons. The specimen was PBMCs or a T cell subset sorted from them (not recorded which). These receptor sequences come from an adult woman who had mild COVID-19 (a few samples of this study predate the infection). Cell type and time point are not known. Each CDR3 is given with its conserved first and last residue. D genes are given only for firm matches. Part of the rows lack a size; the others show once, few, many or a class for expanded clones.

TRBV27	NA	TRBJ2-2	NA	TGTGCCAGCAGCATTACGGGACGACGGGCCGGGGAGCTGTTTTTT	CASSITGRRAGELFF
TRBV25-1	few	TRBJ2-5	NA	TGTGCCAGCTCGCATCCGGGGGCGGGAAAGACCCAGTACTTC	CASSHPGAGKTQYF
TRBV12-3/TRBV12-4	few	TRBJ2-5	TRBD1	TGTGCCAGCAGATTTACAGGGGGAGAAGAGACCCAGTACTTC	CASRFTGGEETQYF
TRBV29-1	many	TRBJ2-1	NA	TGCAGCGTTGTGGCGGCCACAGCCTACAATGAGCAGTTCTTC	CSVVAATAYNEQFF
TRBV9	few	TRBJ2-3	NA	TGTGCCAGCAGCGTTGAGGCCGGGGGCGGGAATACGCAGTATTTT	CASSVEAGGGNTQYF
TRBV20-1	NA	TRBJ1-5	TRBD1	TGCAGTGCCACCGGGACAGGGTCTCAGCCCCAGCATTTT	CSATGTGSQPQHF
TRBV5-1	NA	TRBJ1-2	NA	TGCGCCAGCAGCTTCGTTGGAGCTAACTATGGCTACACCTTC	CASSFVGANYGYTF
TRBV29-1	few	TRBJ2-1	TRBD1	TGCAGCGCCCACCGGGACAGCCGAGAGCAGTTCTTC	CSAHRDSREQFF
TRBV4-2	NA	TRBJ2-5	TRBD2	TGTGCCAGCAGCCAAGACCTAGCGGGTCACCAAGAGACCCAGTACTTC	CASSQDLAGHQETQYF
TRBV7-2	many	TRBJ2-5	TRBD2	TGTGCCAGCAGCTTAGCGCACGGGGGGGGGCAAGAGACCCAGTACTTC	CASSLAHGGGQETQYF
TRBV7-9	few	TRBJ2-7	NA	TGTGCCAGCAGCTCCTCTCGGGGGCCGTCCTACGAGCAGTACTTC	CASSSSRGPSYEQYF
TRBV20-1	NA	TRBJ2-7	NA	TGCAGTGCTAGTGGGGCCTTCTACGAGCAGTACTTC	CSASGAFYEQYF
TRBV4-3	NA	TRBJ2-5	TRBD2	TGCGCCAGCAGCCAAGATGAACTAGCGGGAGTAACCCGGGGAGAGACCCAGTACTTC	CASSQDELAGVTRGETQYF
TRBV12-3/TRBV12-4	many	TRBJ2-4	NA	TGTGCCAGCAGTTTAGAGGGGGGGACCCTTGGGAGAAACATTCAGTACTTC	CASSLEGGTLGRNIQYF
TRBV20-1	few	TRBJ1-2	TRBD1	TGCAGTGCCCAAACCGACAGGGTTCTTAACTATGGCTACACCTTC	CSAQTDRVLNYGYTF
TRBV9	NA	TRBJ2-1	NA	TGTGCCAGCAGCGTAGTAGGTAGGAGGGGCGGTGAGCAGTTCTTC	CASSVVGRRGGEQFF
TRBV4-1	few	TRBJ2-7	TRBD2	TGCGCCAGCAGCCAAGATGAGCGGGGGGCTTCCTACGAGCAGTACTTC	CASSQDERGASYEQYF
TRBV5-6	few	TRBJ2-1	TRBD2	TGTGCCAGCAGCTTGTTTCTAGCGGGGGAGCAGTTCTTC	CASSLFLAGEQFF
TRBV19	NA	TRBJ1-2	TRBD1	TGTGCCAGTAGTACATACTCCGGGACAGCCTATGGCTACACCTTC	CASSTYSGTAYGYTF
TRBV4-1	NA	TRBJ2-5	TRBD2	TGCGCCAGCAGCCCCTGGTTTGCTAGCGGGGAAGGTGAGACCCAGTACTTC	CASSPWFASGEGETQYF
TRBV5-4	NA	TRBJ2-5	NA	TGTGCCAGCAGCTTTGGAGTATTCCAAGAGACCCAGTACTTC	CASSFGVFQETQYF
TRBV7-6	NA	TRBJ2-1	NA	TGTGCCAGCAGCTCCGGGGGACAAGTCAATGAGCAGTTCTTC	CASSSGGQVNEQFF
TRBV27	many	TRBJ2-7	NA	TGTGCCAGCAGTTTAACGCAGTCCTACGAGCAGTACTTC	CASSLTQSYEQYF
TRBV5-1	many	TRBJ2-1	TRBD2	TGCGCCAGCAGGGCGGGGGAGACTTACAATGAGCAGTTCTTC	CASRAGETYNEQFF
TRBV7-9	few	TRBJ2-5	NA	TGTGCCAGCAGCTTTCTCGGGACCGGTACTGAGACCCAGTACTTC	CASSFLGTGTETQYF
TRBV6-2/TRBV6-3	NA	TRBJ1-2	NA	TGTGCCAGCAGTTACGGTATGGGGTGGTCCTTCCGTCGGACTGACTATGGCTACACCTTC	CASSYGMGWSFRRTDYGYTF
TRBV2	NA	TRBJ2-3	TRBD2	TGTGCCAGCAGTGAATCCTCGGGACTAGCGGGAGGGCTAGATACGCAGTATTTT	CASSESSGLAGGLDTQYF
TRBV5-6	few	TRBJ1-4	NA	TGTGCCAGCAGCTTGGACGAGAATGAAAAACTGTTTTTT	CASSLDENEKLFF
TRBV7-3	many	TRBJ2-3	NA	TGTGCCAGCAGTTTAGGAGGTGGAGGCACAGATACGCAGTATTTT	CASSLGGGGTDTQYF
TRBV7-9	few	TRBJ2-1	NA	TGTGCCAGCAGCCCCCCGGGATCGAGTTACTACAATGAGCAGTTCTTC	CASSPPGSSYYNEQFF
TRBV5-5	NA	TRBJ2-1	NA	TGTGCCAGCAGCTTGGGACTAGAGCGTGAGCAGTTCTTC	CASSLGLEREQFF
TRBV18	few	TRBJ2-5	NA	TGTGCCAGCTCACCCGACGGACTCACCCAAGAGACCCAGTACTTC	CASSPDGLTQETQYF
TRBV6-6	few	TRBJ2-1	TRBD2	TGTGCCAGCAGTTACCTCCTTCGCGGGAGGGAGGATGAGCAGTTCTTC	CASSYLLRGREDEQFF
TRBV12-3/TRBV12-4	many	TRBJ2-1	TRBD2	TGTGCCAGCAGTTTACGTCGGGTAGCGGGAGTGAATGAGCAGTTCTTC	CASSLRRVAGVNEQFF
TRBV4-1	NA	TRBJ2-2	NA	TGCGCCAGCAGCCAAGAAAAGGGGCGCACCGGGGAGCTGTTTTTT	CASSQEKGRTGELFF
TRBV7-2	NA	TRBJ1-1	NA	TGTGCCAGCAGCTTAGCGCTGGGGCCCGGAGCATCTGAAGCTTTCTTT	CASSLALGPGASEAFF
TRBV5-4	NA	TRBJ2-7	NA	TGTGCCAGCAGCCCCGGCGTCCGGGAGCAGTACTTC	CASSPGVREQYF
TRBV20-1	few	TRBJ1-1	TRBD1	TGCAGTGCCCCGGCCAGACAGGGGATTACTGAAGCTTTCTTT	CSAPARQGITEAFF
TRBV7-8	NA	TRBJ2-3	NA	TGTGCCAGCAGCTTAGTTAGGGGCGCGGTGGCAGATACGCAGTATTTT	CASSLVRGAVADTQYF
TRBV27	few	TRBJ2-1	TRBD2	TGTGCCAGCAGTTTGCTAGCGGGAGTGACCTACAATGAGCAGTTCTTC	CASSLLAGVTYNEQFF
TRBV6-2/TRBV6-3	NA	TRBJ1-1	NA	TGTGCCAGCAGTTACAGAATTAACACTGAAGCTTTCTTT	CASSYRINTEAFF
TRBV6-6	few	TRBJ2-1	NA	TGTGCCAGCAGCGGCACCCTAAGGTACAATGAGCAGTTCTTC	CASSGTLRYNEQFF
TRBV7-3	many	TRBJ2-3	TRBD2	TGTGCCAGCAGCCCTAGCGGGAGGGCTAACGTTGGTACAGATACGCAGTATTTT	CASSPSGRANVGTDTQYF
TRBV4-3	few	TRBJ1-4	TRBD1	TGCGCCAGCAGCCAAGAGACAGGGGACCCAACTAATGAAAAACTGTTTTTT	CASSQETGDPTNEKLFF